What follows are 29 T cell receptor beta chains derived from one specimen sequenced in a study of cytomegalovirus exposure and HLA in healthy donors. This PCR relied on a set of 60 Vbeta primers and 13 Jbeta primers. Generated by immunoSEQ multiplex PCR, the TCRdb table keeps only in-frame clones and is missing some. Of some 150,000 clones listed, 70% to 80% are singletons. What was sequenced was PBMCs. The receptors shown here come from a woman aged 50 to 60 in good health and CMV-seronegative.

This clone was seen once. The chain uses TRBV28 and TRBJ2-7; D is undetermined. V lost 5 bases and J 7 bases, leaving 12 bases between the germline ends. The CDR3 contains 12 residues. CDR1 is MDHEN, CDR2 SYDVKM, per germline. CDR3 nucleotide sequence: TGTGCCAGCAGTACCCTACAGAGTGAGCAGTACTTC. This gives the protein CASSTLQSEQYF.

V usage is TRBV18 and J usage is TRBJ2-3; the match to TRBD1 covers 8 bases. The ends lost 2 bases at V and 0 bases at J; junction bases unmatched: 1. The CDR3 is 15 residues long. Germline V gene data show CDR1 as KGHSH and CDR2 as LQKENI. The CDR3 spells CASSPGTGSTDTQYF. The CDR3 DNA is TGTGCCAGCTCACCAGGGACAGGTAGCACAGATACGCAGTATTTT.

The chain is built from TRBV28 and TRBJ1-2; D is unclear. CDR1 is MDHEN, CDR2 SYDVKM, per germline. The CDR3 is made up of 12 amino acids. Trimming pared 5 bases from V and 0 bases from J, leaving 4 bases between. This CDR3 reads CASSPPNYGYTF. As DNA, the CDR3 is TGTGCCAGCAGTCCTCCTAACTATGGCTACACCTTC.

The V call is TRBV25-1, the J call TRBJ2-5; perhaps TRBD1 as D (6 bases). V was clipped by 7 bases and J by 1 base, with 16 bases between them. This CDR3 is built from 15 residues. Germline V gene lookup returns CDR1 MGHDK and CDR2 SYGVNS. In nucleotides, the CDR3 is TGTGCCAGCACCCCCGTGAGGGGGTCCCAAGAGACCCAGTACTTC. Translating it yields CASTPVRGSQETQYF.

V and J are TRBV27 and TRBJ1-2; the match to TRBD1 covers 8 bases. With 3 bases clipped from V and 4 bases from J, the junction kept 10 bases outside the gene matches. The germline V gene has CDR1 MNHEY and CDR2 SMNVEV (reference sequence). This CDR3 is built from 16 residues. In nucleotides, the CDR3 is TGTGCCAGCAGTTTCGTTGCAGGGGGCACCCCCTATGGCTACACCTTC. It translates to CASSFVAGGTPYGYTF.

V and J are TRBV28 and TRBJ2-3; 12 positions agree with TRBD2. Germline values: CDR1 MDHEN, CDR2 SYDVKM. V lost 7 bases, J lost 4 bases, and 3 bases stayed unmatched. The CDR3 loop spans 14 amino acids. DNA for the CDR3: TGTGCCAGCATAGGACTAGCGGGATCAGATACGCAGTATTTT. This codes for CASIGLAGSDTQYF.

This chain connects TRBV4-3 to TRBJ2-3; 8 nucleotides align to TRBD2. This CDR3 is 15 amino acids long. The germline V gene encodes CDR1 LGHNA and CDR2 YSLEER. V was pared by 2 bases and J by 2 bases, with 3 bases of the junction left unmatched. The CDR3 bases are TGCGCCAGCAGCCAACGCGGGGGGTACACAGATACGCAGTATTTT. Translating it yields CASSQRGGYTDTQYF.

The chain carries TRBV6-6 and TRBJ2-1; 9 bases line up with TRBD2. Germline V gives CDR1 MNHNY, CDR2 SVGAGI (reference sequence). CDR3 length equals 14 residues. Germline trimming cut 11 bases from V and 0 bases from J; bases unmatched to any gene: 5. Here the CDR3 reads CAVSSGSSYNEQFF. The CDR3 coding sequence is TGTGCCGTCAGTAGCGGGAGCTCCTACAATGAGCAGTTCTTC.

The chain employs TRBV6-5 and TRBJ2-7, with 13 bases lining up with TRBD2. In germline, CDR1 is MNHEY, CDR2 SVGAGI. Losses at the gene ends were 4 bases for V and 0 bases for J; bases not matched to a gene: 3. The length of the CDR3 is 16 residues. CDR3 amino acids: CASSSRTSGSSYEQYF. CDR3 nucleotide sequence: TGTGCCAGCAGTTCCCGGACTAGCGGGAGCTCCTACGAGCAGTACTTC.

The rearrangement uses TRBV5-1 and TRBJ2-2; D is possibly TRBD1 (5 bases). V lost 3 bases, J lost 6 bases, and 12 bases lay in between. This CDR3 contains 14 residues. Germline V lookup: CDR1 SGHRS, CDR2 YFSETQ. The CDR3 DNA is TGCGCCAGCAGCTCCCTCCAGGGTCCCGGGGAGCTGTTTTTT. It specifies CASSSLQGPGELFF.

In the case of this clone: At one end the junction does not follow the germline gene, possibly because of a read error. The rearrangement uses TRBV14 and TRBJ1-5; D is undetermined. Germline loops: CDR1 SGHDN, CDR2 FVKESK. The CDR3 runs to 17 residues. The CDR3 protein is CASSQVTYRLYNRPQHF. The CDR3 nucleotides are TGTGCCAGCAGCCAAGTCACGTATAGACTATACAATCGGCCCCAGCATTTT.

CDR3 amino acids: CASSQDNTGGLGEQYF. CDR3 DNA sequence: TGTGCCAGCAGCCAAGATAATACAGGGGGTCTGGGAGAGCAGTACTTC. The genes are TRBV14 and TRBJ2-7; 8 bases are shared with TRBD1. Germline V lookup: CDR1 SGHDN, CDR2 FVKESK. This CDR3 contains 16 residues. V was pared by 0 bases and J by 7 bases, with 11 bases of the junction left unmatched.

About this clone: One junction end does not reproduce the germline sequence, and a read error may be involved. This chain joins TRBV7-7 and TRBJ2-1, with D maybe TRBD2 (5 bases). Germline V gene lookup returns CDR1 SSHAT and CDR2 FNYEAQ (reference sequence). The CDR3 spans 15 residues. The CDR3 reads CASSLGSGSYNEQFF. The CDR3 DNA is TGTGCTAGCAGCTTAGGGAGCGGCTCCTACAATGAGCAGTTCTTC. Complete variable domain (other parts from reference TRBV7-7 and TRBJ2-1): GAGVSQSPRYKVTKRGQDVTLRCDPISSHATLYWYQQALGQGPEFLTYFNYEAQPDKSGLPSDRFSAERPEGSISTLTIQRTEQRDSAMYRCASSLGSGSYNEQFFGPGTRLTVL.

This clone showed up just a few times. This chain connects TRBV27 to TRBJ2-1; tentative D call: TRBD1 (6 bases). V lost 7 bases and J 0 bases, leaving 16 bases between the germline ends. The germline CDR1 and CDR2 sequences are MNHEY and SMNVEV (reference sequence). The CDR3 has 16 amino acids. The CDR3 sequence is CASIPTGTTSYNEQFF. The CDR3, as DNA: TGTGCCAGCATCCCGACCGGGACAACCTCCTACAATGAGCAGTTCTTC.

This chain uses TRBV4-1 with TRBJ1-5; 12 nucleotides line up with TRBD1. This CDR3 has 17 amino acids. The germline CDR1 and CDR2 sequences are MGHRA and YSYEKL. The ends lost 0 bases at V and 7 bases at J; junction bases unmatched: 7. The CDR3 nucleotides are TGCGCCAGCAGCCAAGAAGGGGGACAGGGGGCATGGCAGCCCCAGCATTTT. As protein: CASSQEGGQGAWQPQHF.

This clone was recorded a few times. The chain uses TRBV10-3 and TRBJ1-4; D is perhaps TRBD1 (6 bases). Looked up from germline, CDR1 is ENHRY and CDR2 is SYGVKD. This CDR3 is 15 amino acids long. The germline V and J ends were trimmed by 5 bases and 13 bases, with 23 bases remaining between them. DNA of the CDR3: TGTGCCATCAGTCCCGGGCGGACAGCCCCTTCGAGACTGTTTTTT. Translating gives CAISPGRTAPSRLFF.

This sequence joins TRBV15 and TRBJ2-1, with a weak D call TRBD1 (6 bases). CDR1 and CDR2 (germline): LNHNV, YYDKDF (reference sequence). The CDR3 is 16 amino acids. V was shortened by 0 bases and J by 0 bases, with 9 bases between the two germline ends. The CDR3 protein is CATSREEDSSYNEQFF. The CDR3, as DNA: TGTGCCACCAGCAGAGAAGAGGACAGCTCCTACAATGAGCAGTTCTTC. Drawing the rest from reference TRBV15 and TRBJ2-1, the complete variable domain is DAMVIQNPRYQVTQFGKPVTLSCSQTLNHNVMYWYQQKSSQAPKLLFHYYDKDFNNEADTPDNFQSRRPNTSFCFLDIRSPGLGDTAMYLCATSREEDSSYNEQFFGPGTRLTVL.

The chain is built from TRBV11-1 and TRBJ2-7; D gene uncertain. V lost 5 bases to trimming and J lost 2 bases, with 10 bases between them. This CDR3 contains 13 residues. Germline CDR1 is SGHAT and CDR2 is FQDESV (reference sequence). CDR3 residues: CASSTSRTYEQYF. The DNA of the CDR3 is TGTGCCAGCAGCACGAGCAGGACCTACGAGCAGTACTTC.

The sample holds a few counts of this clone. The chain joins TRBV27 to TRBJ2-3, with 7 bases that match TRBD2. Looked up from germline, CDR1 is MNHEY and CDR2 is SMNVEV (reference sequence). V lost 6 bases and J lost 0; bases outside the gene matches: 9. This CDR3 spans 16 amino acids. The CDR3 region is CASSRPGEGSTDTQYF. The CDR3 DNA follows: TGTGCCAGCAGCCGCCCGGGGGAGGGCAGCACAGATACGCAGTATTTT.

This chain's CDR3 is CASDPGGVLGRSGYTF. The CDR3 DNA sequence: TGTGCCAGCGACCCGGGTGGGGTACTAGGTCGTTCTGGCTACACCTTC. The chain is built from TRBV25-1 and TRBJ1-2; no clear D gene. The CDR3 is 16 amino acids. The V gene lost 8 bases and the J gene lost 7 bases, with 26 bases spanning the gap. Germline V gene sequence: CDR1 MGHDK, CDR2 SYGVNS.

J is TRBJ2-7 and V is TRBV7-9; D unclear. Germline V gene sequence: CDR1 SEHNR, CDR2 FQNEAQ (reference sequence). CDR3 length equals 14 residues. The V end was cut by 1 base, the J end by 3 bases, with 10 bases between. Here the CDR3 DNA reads TGTGCCAGCAGCTTAGGTGGTCGCGGCTACGAGCAGTACTTC. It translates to CASSLGGRGYEQYF.

The CDR3 loop reads CASSPRQGSYNSPLHF. CDR3 nucleotide sequence: TGTGCCAGCAGCCCCAGACAGGGCTCCTATAATTCACCCCTCCACTTT. The chain uses TRBV6-6 and TRBJ1-6; 7 bases match TRBD1. V gave up 6 bases and J gave up 0 bases; unmatched junction bases: 5. The germline V gene has CDR1 MNHNY and CDR2 SVGAGI (reference sequence). This CDR3 spans 16 amino acids.

The CDR3 region is CASSLAPGANTEAFF. CDR3 coding DNA: TGTGCCAGCAGCTTAGCTCCAGGGGCAAACACTGAAGCTTTCTTT. The chain is built from TRBV7-2 and TRBJ1-1; weak D call: TRBD1 (6 bases). This CDR3 region has 15 residues. CDR1 and CDR2 from the germline V gene are SGHTA and FQGNSA. Trimming removed 0 bases from V and 2 bases from J, with 10 bases in between.

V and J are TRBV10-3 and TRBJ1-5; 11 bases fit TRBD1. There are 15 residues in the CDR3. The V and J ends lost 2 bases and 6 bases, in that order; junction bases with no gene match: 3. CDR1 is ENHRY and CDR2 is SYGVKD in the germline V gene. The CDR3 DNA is TGTGCCATCAGTGAGGCCGGGACAGGGGGTCAGCCCCAGCATTTT. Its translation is CAISEAGTGGQPQHF.

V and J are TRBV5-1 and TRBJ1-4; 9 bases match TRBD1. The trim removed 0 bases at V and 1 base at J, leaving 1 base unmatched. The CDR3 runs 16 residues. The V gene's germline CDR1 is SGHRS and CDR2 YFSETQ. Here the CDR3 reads CASSLGDRETNEKLFF. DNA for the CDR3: TGCGCCAGCAGCTTGGGGGACAGGGAAACTAATGAAAAACTGTTTTTT.

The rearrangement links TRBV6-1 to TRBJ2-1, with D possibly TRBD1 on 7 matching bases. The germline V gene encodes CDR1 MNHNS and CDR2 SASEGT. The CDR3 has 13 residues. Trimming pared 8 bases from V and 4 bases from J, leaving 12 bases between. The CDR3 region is CASEQGTYNEQFF. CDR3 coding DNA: TGTGCCAGCGAACAGGGGACTTACAATGAGCAGTTCTTC.

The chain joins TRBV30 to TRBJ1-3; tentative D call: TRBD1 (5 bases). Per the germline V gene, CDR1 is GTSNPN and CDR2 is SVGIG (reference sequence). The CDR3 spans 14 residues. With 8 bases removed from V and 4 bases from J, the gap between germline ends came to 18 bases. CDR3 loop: CAGIPAGSGNTIYF. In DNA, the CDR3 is TGTGCCGGAATCCCGGCAGGGTCGGGAAACACCATATATTTT.

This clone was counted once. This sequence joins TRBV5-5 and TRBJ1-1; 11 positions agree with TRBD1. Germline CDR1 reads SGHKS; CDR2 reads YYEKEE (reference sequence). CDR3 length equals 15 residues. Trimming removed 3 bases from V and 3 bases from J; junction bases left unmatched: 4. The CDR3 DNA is TGTGCCAGCAGCTGGGGACAGGGGGTGGACACTGAAGCTTTCTTT. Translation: CASSWGQGVDTEAFF.

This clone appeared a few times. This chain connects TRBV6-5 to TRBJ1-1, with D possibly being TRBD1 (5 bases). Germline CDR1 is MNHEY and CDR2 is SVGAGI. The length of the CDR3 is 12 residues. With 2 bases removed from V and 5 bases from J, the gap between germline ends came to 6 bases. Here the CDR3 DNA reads TGTGCCAGCAGTTACGGGGGGACTGAAGCTTTCTTT. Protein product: CASSYGGTEAFF.